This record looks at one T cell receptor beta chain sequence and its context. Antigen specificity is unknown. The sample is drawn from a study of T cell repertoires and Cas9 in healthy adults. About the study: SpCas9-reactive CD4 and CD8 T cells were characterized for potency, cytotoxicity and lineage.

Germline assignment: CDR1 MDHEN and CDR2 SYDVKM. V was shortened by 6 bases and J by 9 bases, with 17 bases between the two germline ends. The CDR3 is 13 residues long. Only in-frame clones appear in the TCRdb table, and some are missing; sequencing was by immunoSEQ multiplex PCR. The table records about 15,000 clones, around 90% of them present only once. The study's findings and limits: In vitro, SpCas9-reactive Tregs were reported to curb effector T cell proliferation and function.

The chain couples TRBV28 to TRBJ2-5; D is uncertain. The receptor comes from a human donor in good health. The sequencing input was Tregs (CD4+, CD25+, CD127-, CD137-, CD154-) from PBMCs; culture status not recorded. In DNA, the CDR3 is TGTGCCAGCAGGTCTCTTCAACGCGAGCCCCAGTACTTC. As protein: CASRSLQREPQYF.